Listed below are T cell receptor beta chains from one sample, sequenced in a study of T-cell reconstitution after alpha-beta-depleted transplantation in children. TCRdb analysed the PCR reads with MiXCR anew, one entry per CDR3 protein. The sample records fewer than 350,000 distinct CDR3 sequences, around a tenth being singletons. The material sequenced was peripheral blood, taken 180 days after TCRalphabeta/CD19-depleted stem cell transplant. The receptors here all came from a male patient aged 2 to 10 who had a stem cell transplant for chronic granulomatous disease, so the T cells may come from the graft donor. The CDR3 runs from the conserved cysteine through the conserved F or W. A D gene is named only where the DNA matches it firmly. For some rows the clone size is stated as once, few or many, or as a class when expanded; others skip it.

cdr3_nt: TGCAGTGCTAGAAGAGCGGCAGATACGCAGTATTTT
cdr3_aa: CSARRAADTQYF
d_call: .
clone_size: many
v_call: TRBV20-1
j_call: TRBJ2-3

cdr3_nt: TGTGCCAGCAGCTTAGCTGAGACTAGCGGGTACTACGAGCAGTACTTC
cdr3_aa: CASSLAETSGYYEQYF
d_call: TRBD2
clone_size: many
v_call: TRBV7-6
j_call: TRBJ2-7

cdr3_nt: TGCGCCAGCAGCTTGGGCCAGGGGAACATTCAGTACTTC
cdr3_aa: CASSLGQGNIQYF
d_call: .
clone_size: many
v_call: TRBV5-1
j_call: TRBJ2-4

cdr3_nt: TGCAGTGCAGCAGGGGGGCATGAGCAGTTCTTC
cdr3_aa: CSAAGGHEQFF
d_call: .
clone_size: many
v_call: TRBV20-1
j_call: TRBJ2-1

cdr3_nt: TGTGCCAGCCGTCCGGGAGGGAGCCACGAGCAGTACTTC
cdr3_aa: CASRPGGSHEQYF
d_call: TRBD2
clone_size: few
v_call: TRBV12-3/TRBV12-4
j_call: TRBJ2-7

cdr3_nt: TGTGCCACCAGTGACCCGGGGGACAGGGGGCCTGGCTACACCTTC
cdr3_aa: CATSDPGDRGPGYTF
d_call: TRBD1
clone_size: many
v_call: TRBV24-1
j_call: TRBJ1-2

cdr3_nt: TGTGCCAGCACGGATTCCAAGCGGGGCCGGAACACCGGGGAGCTGTTTTTT
cdr3_aa: CASTDSKRGRNTGELFF
d_call: TRBD2
clone_size: many
v_call: TRBV6-2/TRBV6-3
j_call: TRBJ2-2

cdr3_nt: TGCAGTGCTCCTGCCGGTGGGGGAGGCAGATCACCCCTCCACTTT
cdr3_aa: CSAPAGGGGRSPLHF
d_call: .
clone_size: many
v_call: TRBV20-1
j_call: TRBJ1-6

cdr3_nt: TGTGCCAGCACCGGCTACGAGCAGTACTTC
cdr3_aa: CASTGYEQYF
d_call: .
clone_size: many
v_call: TRBV28
j_call: TRBJ2-7

cdr3_nt: TGTGCCAGCAGCCAAGATAGGGACGAGCAGTACTTC
cdr3_aa: CASSQDRDEQYF
d_call: .
clone_size: many
v_call: TRBV3-1
j_call: TRBJ2-7

cdr3_nt: TGTGCCAGCAGTATAGGCTACGAGCAGTACTTC
cdr3_aa: CASSIGYEQYF
d_call: .
clone_size: many
v_call: TRBV19
j_call: TRBJ2-7

cdr3_nt: TGTGCCAGCAGCTTACGGCAGGGGAAGGCAGATACGCAGTATTTT
cdr3_aa: CASSLRQGKADTQYF
d_call: .
clone_size: .
v_call: TRBV11-1
j_call: TRBJ2-3

cdr3_nt: TGTGCCAGTAGTTTAGACAGATTGAGCTCCTACGAGCAGTACTTC
cdr3_aa: CASSLDRLSSYEQYF
d_call: .
clone_size: few
v_call: TRBV19
j_call: TRBJ2-7

cdr3_nt: TGTGCCAGTAAGAAGGGACTAGCGGGAGAAGGGAACACCGGGGAGCTGTTTTTT
cdr3_aa: CASKKGLAGEGNTGELFF
d_call: TRBD2
clone_size: .
v_call: TRBV19
j_call: TRBJ2-2

cdr3_nt: TGTGCCATCACCGCCGGGACAGGCTCCTACGAGCAGTACTTC
cdr3_aa: CAITAGTGSYEQYF
d_call: TRBD1
clone_size: many
v_call: TRBV28
j_call: TRBJ2-7

cdr3_nt: TGTGCCAGCAGTGAAAGCCCGGGACTAGCGAGGGAGCAGTACTTC
cdr3_aa: CASSESPGLAREQYF
d_call: TRBD2
clone_size: many
v_call: TRBV25-1
j_call: TRBJ2-7

cdr3_nt: TGTGCCAGCAGTTACGGTACCCTTGGGAACACCGGGGAGCTGTTTTTT
cdr3_aa: CASSYGTLGNTGELFF
d_call: .
clone_size: few
v_call: TRBV6-5
j_call: TRBJ2-2

cdr3_nt: TGCAGTGCTATCACAGCGGGGGCTCGAAACACCGGGGAGCTGTTTTTT
cdr3_aa: CSAITAGARNTGELFF
d_call: TRBD2
clone_size: .
v_call: TRBV20-1
j_call: TRBJ2-2

cdr3_nt: TGCGCCAGCAGCTTTAGTGGGGACACCGGGGAGCTGTTTTTT
cdr3_aa: CASSFSGDTGELFF
d_call: .
clone_size: many
v_call: TRBV5-1
j_call: TRBJ2-2

cdr3_nt: TGTGCCAGCAGCTTGATCGGGACTAGCGGGGGTACCGGGGAGCTGTTTTTT
cdr3_aa: CASSLIGTSGGTGELFF
d_call: TRBD2
clone_size: once
v_call: TRBV5-4
j_call: TRBJ2-2

cdr3_nt: TGCAGCGTCAAGACTGGGACCACCACACAAGAGACCCAGTACTTC
cdr3_aa: CSVKTGTTTQETQYF
d_call: .
clone_size: many
v_call: TRBV29-1
j_call: TRBJ2-5

cdr3_nt: TGTGCCAGCACCCTAGGGCGGAGGAACACTGAAGCTTTCTTT
cdr3_aa: CASTLGRRNTEAFF
d_call: .
clone_size: many
v_call: TRBV12-3/TRBV12-4
j_call: TRBJ1-1

cdr3_nt: TGTGCCAGCAGCGTAGATCCGGTAGGGCACGGGGAGCTGTTTTTT
cdr3_aa: CASSVDPVGHGELFF
d_call: .
clone_size: many
v_call: TRBV9
j_call: TRBJ2-2

cdr3_nt: TGTGCCAGCAGCTCCTTGGCAGGGGGTACTGGAAACACCATATATTTT
cdr3_aa: CASSSLAGGTGNTIYF
d_call: TRBD1
clone_size: few
v_call: TRBV7-9
j_call: TRBJ1-3

cdr3_nt: TGTGCCAGCAGTTACGTCCAGGGCCAAGCTGAAGCTTTCTTT
cdr3_aa: CASSYVQGQAEAFF
d_call: .
clone_size: many
v_call: TRBV6-5
j_call: TRBJ1-1

cdr3_nt: TGTGCCAGCAGCTCCTTGGTTGGCACCGGGGAGCTGTTTTTT
cdr3_aa: CASSSLVGTGELFF
d_call: .
clone_size: many
v_call: TRBV13
j_call: TRBJ2-2

cdr3_nt: TGCGCCAGCGACGCCGGGTCCTCGACCTACAATGAGCAGTTCTTC
cdr3_aa: CASDAGSSTYNEQFF
d_call: .
clone_size: many
v_call: TRBV5-1
j_call: TRBJ2-1

cdr3_nt: TGCGCCAGCAGCTTGGCGGACAGGACTAGCACAGATACGCAGTATTTT
cdr3_aa: CASSLADRTSTDTQYF
d_call: TRBD1
clone_size: many
v_call: TRBV5-1
j_call: TRBJ2-3

cdr3_nt: TGTGCCACCAGTGATTTAGGGGGTTTTGGGGGAGAAGGGTACAATGAGCAGTTCTTC
cdr3_aa: CATSDLGGFGGEGYNEQFF
d_call: .
clone_size: many
v_call: TRBV24-1
j_call: TRBJ2-1

cdr3_nt: TGTGCCATCAGTGATCCCTTAGCGGGAGAATCCTACAATGAGCAGTTCTTC
cdr3_aa: CAISDPLAGESYNEQFF
d_call: TRBD2
clone_size: many
v_call: TRBV10-3
j_call: TRBJ2-1

cdr3_nt: TGTGCCAGCAGCCAAGTTGCTCGAAGGGACAGGGGGTCTACTAACTATGGCTACACCTTC
cdr3_aa: CASSQVARRDRGSTNYGYTF
d_call: TRBD1
clone_size: .
v_call: TRBV3-1
j_call: TRBJ1-2

cdr3_nt: TGCAGCGCCGGCAGGGCCCCTAATGAAAAACTGTTTTTT
cdr3_aa: CSAGRAPNEKLFF
d_call: .
clone_size: many
v_call: TRBV29-1
j_call: TRBJ1-4

cdr3_nt: TGCAGTGCTAGCTCGGGGGTAGCTTCCGCCGAGCAGTACTTC
cdr3_aa: CSASSGVASAEQYF
d_call: .
clone_size: many
v_call: TRBV20-1
j_call: TRBJ2-7

cdr3_nt: TGTGCCAGCAGTTTATACAGGGGGGTCACCGGGGAGCTGTTTTTT
cdr3_aa: CASSLYRGVTGELFF
d_call: TRBD1
clone_size: many
v_call: TRBV27
j_call: TRBJ2-2

cdr3_nt: TGCAGCGTTGGGGCTTTAGTAAAAGAGACCCAGTACTTC
cdr3_aa: CSVGALVKETQYF
d_call: .
clone_size: many
v_call: TRBV29-1
j_call: TRBJ2-5

cdr3_nt: TGTGCCAGCAGCTTAGCGAGGGGGAGGGTGGGAGACAATGAGCAGTTCTTC
cdr3_aa: CASSLARGRVGDNEQFF
d_call: .
clone_size: many
v_call: TRBV7-8
j_call: TRBJ2-1

cdr3_nt: TGTGCCAGCAGTTACCCAAGGGGGAAGACTAGCTCTTGGGAGCAGTTCTTC
cdr3_aa: CASSYPRGKTSSWEQFF
d_call: .
clone_size: many
v_call: TRBV6-5
j_call: TRBJ2-1

cdr3_nt: TGCAGTGCTAGGACAGCGGCCCTTAGCCCATACGAGCAGTACTTC
cdr3_aa: CSARTAALSPYEQYF
d_call: .
clone_size: many
v_call: TRBV20-1
j_call: TRBJ2-7

cdr3_nt: TGCAGCGGGGGACAGCGCACGAACACTGAAGCTTTCTTT
cdr3_aa: CSGGQRTNTEAFF
d_call: TRBD1
clone_size: many
v_call: TRBV29-1
j_call: TRBJ1-1

cdr3_nt: TGTGCCAGCAGTCTAGGGCCGACACTCGCCTACGAGCAGTACTTC
cdr3_aa: CASSLGPTLAYEQYF
d_call: .
clone_size: .
v_call: TRBV2
j_call: TRBJ2-7

cdr3_nt: TGTGCCAGCAGTTCGGAGACAATGGGCGTTTACGAGCAGTACTTC
cdr3_aa: CASSSETMGVYEQYF
d_call: .
clone_size: many
v_call: TRBV28
j_call: TRBJ2-7

cdr3_nt: TGTGCCAGCAGTTTAGCGGGTTTGGAGAGAACAACTGAAGCTTTCTTT
cdr3_aa: CASSLAGLERTTEAFF
d_call: .
clone_size: many
v_call: TRBV12-3/TRBV12-4
j_call: TRBJ1-1